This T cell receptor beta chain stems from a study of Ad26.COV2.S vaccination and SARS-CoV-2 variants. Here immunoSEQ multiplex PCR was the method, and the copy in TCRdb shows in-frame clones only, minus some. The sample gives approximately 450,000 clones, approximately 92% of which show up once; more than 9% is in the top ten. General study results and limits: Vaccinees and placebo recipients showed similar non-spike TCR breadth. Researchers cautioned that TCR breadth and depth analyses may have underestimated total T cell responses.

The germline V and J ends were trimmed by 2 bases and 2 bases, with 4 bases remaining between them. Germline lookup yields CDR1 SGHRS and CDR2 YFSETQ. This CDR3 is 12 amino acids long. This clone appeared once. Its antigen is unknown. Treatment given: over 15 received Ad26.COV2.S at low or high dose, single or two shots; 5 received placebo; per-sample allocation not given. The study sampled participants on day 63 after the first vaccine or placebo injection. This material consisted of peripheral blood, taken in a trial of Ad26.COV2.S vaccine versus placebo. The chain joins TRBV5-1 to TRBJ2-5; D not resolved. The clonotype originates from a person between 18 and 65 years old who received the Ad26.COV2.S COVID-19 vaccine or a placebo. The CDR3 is CASSFQQETQYF. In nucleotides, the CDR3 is TGCGCCAGCAGCTTTCAACAAGAGACCCAGTACTTC.